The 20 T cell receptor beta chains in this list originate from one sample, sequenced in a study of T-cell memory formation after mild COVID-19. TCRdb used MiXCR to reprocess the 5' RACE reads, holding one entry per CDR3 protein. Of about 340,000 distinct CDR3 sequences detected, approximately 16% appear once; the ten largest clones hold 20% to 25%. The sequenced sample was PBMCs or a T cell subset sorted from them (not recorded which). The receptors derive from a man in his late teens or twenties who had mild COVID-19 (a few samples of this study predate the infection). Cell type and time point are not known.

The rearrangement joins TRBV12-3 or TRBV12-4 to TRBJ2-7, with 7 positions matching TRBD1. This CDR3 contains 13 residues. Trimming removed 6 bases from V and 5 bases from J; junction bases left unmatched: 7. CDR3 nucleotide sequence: TGTGCCAGCAGCCTACAGGGGTGGGACGAGCAGTACGTC. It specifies CASSLQGWDEQYV.

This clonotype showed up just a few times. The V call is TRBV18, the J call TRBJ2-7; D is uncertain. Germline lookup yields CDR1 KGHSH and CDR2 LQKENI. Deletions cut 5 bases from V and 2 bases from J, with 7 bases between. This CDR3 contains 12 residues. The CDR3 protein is CASSTDAYEQYF. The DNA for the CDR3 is TGTGCCAGCTCAACAGATGCCTACGAGCAGTACTTC.

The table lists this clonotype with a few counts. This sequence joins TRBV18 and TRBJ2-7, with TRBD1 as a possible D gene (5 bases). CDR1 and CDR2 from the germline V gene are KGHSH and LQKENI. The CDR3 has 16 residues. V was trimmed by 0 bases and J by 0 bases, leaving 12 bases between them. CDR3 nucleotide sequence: TGTGCCAGCTCACCACCGTCAGGGCTGAGCTCCTACGAGCAGTACTTC. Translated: CASSPPSGLSSYEQYF.

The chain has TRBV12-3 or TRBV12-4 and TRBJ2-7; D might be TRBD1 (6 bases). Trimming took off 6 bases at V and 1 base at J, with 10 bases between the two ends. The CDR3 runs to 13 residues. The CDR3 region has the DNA TGTGCCAGCAGCCGGGACACATCCTACGAGCAGTACTTC. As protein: CASSRDTSYEQYF.

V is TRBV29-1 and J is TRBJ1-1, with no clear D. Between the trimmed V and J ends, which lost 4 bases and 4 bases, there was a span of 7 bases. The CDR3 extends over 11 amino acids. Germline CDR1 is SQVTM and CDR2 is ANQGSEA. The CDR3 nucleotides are TGCAGCGTTGCGTGGGGCACTGAAGCTTTCTTT. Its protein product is CSVAWGTEAFF.

The CDR3 is CSVEDERQDGYTF. CDR3 nucleotides: TGCAGCGTTGAAGACGAAAGGCAGGATGGCTACACCTTC. This chain uses TRBV29-1 with TRBJ1-2; D is undetermined. The CDR3 has 13 amino acids. Trimming pared 0 bases from V and 6 bases from J, leaving 11 bases between. Germline-derived CDR1 and CDR2 are SQVTM and ANQGSEA.

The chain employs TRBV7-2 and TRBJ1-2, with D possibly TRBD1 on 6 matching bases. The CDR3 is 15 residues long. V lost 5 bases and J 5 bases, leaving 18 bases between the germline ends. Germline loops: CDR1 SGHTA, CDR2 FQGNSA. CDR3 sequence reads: CASSQSPTGWYGYTF. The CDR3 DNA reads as TGTGCCAGCAGCCAAAGCCCCACAGGGTGGTATGGCTACACCTTC.

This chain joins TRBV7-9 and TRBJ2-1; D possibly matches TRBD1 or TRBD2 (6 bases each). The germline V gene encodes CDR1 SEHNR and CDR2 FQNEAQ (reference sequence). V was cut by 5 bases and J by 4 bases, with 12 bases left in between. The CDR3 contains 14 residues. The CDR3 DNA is TGTGCCAGCAGCGTAGGGGGGCAATACAATGAGCAGTTCTTC. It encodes CASSVGGQYNEQFF.

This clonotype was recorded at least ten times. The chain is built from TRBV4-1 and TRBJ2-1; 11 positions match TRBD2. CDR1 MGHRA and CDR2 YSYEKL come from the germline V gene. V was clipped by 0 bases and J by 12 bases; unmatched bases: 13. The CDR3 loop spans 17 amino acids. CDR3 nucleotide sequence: TGCGCCAGCAGCCAAGATGGGACTAGCGGTCATAATCGTGGGCAGTTCTTC. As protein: CASSQDGTSGHNRGQFF.

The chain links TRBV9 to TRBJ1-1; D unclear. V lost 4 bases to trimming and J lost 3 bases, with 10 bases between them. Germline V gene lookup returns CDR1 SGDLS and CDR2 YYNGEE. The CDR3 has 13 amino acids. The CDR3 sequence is CASSPRSDTEAFF. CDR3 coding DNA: TGTGCCAGCAGCCCCCGTTCCGACACTGAAGCTTTCTTT.

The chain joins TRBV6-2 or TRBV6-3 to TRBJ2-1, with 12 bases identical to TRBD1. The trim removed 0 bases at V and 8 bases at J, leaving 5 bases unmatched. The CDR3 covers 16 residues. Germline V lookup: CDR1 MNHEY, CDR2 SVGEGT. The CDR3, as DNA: TGTGCCAGCAGTTACTCGTGGGGACAGGGGGCCTATGAGCAGTTCTTC. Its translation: CASSYSWGQGAYEQFF.

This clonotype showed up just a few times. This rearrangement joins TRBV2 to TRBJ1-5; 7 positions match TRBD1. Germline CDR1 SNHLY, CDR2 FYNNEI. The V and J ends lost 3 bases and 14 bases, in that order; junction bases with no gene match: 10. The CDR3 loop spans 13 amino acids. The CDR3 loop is CASSETGTPKEHF. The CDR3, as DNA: TGTGCCAGCAGTGAGACAGGGACTCCTAAGGAGCATTTT.

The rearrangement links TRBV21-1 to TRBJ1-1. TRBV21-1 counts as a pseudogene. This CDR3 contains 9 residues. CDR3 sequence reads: CARSTEAFF. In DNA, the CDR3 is TGTGCCAGATCGACTGAAGCTTTCTTT.

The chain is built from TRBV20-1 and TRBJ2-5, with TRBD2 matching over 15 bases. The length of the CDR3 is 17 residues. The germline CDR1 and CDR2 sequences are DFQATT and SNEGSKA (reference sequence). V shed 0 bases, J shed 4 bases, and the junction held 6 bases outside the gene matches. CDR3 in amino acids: CSARDTGLAGGPETQYF. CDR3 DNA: TGCAGTGCTAGAGATACTGGACTAGCGGGGGGGCCAGAGACCCAGTACTTC.

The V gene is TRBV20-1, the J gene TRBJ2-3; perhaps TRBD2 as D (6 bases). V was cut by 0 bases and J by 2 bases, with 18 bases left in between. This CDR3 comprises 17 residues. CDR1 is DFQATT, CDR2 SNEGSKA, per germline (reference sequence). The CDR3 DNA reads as TGCAGTGCTAGAGATGCGACTAGGCCTCCCAACACAGATACGCAGTATTTT. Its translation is CSARDATRPPNTDTQYF.

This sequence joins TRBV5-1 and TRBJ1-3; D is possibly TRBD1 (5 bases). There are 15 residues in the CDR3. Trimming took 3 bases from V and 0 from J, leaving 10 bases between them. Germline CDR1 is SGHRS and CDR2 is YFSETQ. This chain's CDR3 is CASSSGLTSGNTIYF. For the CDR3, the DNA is TGCGCCAGCAGCTCGGGACTGACCTCTGGAAACACCATATATTTT.

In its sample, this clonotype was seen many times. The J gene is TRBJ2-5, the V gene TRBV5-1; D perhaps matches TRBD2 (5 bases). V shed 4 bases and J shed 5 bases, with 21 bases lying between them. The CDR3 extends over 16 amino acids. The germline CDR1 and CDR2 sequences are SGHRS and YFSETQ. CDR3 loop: CASSAMLGGGEETQYF. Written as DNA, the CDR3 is TGCGCCAGCAGCGCAATGCTAGGTGGAGGTGAGGAGACCCAGTACTTC.

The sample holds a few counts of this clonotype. CDR3 loop: CASSYSGGRDYGYTF. CDR3 nucleotide sequence: TGTGCCAGCAGTTACTCAGGGGGCCGGGACTATGGCTACACCTTC. The chain recombines TRBV6-6 with TRBJ1-2; 7 bases align to TRBD1. The CDR3 runs to 15 residues. J gave up 3 bases and V 0 bases, and 4 bases lay outside the gene matches. CDR1 is MNHNY, CDR2 SVGAGI, per germline (reference sequence).

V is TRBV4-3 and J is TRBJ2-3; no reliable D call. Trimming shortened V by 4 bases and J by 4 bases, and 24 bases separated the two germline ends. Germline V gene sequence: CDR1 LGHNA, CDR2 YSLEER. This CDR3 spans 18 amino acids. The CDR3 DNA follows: TGCGCCAGCAGCCCTAAAAAAGGTGGAAAAGGGTTTCCAGATACGCAGTATTTT. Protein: CASSPKKGGKGFPDTQYF.

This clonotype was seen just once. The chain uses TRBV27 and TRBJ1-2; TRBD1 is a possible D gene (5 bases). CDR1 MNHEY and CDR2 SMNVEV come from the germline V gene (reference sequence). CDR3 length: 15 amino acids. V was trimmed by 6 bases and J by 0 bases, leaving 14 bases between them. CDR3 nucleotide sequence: TGTGCCAGCAGCAGAGGGACCGCAGCTAACTATGGCTACACCTTC. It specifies CASSRGTAANYGYTF.